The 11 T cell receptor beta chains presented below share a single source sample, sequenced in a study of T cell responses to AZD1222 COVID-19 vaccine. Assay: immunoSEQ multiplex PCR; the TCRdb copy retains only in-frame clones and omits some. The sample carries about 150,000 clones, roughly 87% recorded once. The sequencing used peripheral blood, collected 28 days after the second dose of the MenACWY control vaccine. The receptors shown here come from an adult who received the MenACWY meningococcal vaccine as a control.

This CDR3 is CASSGQGGTEAFF. CDR3 DNA sequence: TGTGCCAGCAGTGGACAGGGTGGCACTGAAGCTTTCTTT. V gene TRBV2 combines with J gene TRBJ1-1, with 7 bases identical to TRBD1. V gave up 4 bases and J gave up 4 bases; unmatched junction bases: 3. Per the germline V gene, CDR1 is SNHLY and CDR2 is FYNNEI. The CDR3 spans 13 residues.

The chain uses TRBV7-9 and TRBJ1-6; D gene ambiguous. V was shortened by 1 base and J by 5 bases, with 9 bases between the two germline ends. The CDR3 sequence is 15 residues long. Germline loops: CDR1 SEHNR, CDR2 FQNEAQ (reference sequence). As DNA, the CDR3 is TGTGCCAGCAGCTTAGGATTGTCGAATAATTCACCCCTCCACTTT. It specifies CASSLGLSNNSPLHF.

The CDR3: CASSGYFAYNSPLHF. The CDR3 nucleotides read TGTGCCAGCAGCGGGTATTTCGCCTATAATTCACCCCTCCACTTT. V usage is TRBV5-6 and J usage is TRBJ1-6; no reliable D call. CDR1 and CDR2 from the germline V gene are SGHDT and YYEEEE. The CDR3 length is 15 residues. Trimming took 4 bases from V and 2 from J, leaving 10 bases between them.

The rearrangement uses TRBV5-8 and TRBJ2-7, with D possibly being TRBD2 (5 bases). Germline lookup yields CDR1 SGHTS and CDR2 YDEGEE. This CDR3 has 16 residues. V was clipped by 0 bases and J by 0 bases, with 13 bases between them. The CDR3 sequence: CASSLATLARSYEQYF. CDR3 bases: TGTGCCAGCAGCTTGGCCACTCTAGCTCGCTCCTACGAGCAGTACTTC.

CDR3 sequence (DNA): TGTGCCAGCAGCGTCCGGCTGTGGGCTAATGAAAAACTGTTTTTT. Translation gives CASSVRLWANEKLFF. The gene calls are TRBV7-2 and TRBJ1-4; no clear D gene. The CDR3 has 15 amino acids. V was shortened by 5 bases and J by 3 bases, with 13 bases between the two germline ends. Germline V gene sequence: CDR1 SGHTA, CDR2 FQGNSA.

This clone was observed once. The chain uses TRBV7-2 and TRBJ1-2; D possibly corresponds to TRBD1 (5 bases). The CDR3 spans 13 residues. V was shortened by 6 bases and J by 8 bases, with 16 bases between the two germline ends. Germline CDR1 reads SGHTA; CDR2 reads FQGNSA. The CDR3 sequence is CASRVTGPGGYTF. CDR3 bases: TGTGCCAGCAGGGTAACGGGGCCGGGCGGCTACACCTTC.

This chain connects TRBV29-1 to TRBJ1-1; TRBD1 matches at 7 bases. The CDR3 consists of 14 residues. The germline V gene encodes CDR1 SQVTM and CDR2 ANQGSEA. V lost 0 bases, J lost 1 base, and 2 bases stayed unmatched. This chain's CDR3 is CSVEEGTANTEAFF. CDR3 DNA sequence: TGCAGCGTTGAAGAAGGGACAGCGAACACTGAAGCTTTCTTT.

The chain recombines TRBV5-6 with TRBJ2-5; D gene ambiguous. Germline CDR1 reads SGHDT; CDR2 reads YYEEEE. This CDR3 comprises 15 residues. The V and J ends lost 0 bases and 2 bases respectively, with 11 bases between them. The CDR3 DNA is TGTGCCAGCAGCTTGGGAGTAGGGTATCAAGAGACCCAGTACTTC. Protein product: CASSLGVGYQETQYF.

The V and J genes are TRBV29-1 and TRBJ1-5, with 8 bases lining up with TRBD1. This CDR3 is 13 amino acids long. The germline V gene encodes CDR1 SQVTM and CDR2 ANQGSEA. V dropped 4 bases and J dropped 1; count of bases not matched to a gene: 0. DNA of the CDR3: TGCAGCGTTGGACAGGGGAGCAATCAGCCCCAGCATTTT. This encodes CSVGQGSNQPQHF.

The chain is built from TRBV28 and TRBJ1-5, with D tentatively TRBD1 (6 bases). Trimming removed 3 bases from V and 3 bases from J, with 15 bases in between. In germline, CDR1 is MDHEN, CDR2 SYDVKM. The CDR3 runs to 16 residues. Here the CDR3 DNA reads TGTGCCAGCAGTTTCCCCAGGGGCCGCCCCAATCAGCCCCAGCATTTT. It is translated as CASSFPRGRPNQPQHF.

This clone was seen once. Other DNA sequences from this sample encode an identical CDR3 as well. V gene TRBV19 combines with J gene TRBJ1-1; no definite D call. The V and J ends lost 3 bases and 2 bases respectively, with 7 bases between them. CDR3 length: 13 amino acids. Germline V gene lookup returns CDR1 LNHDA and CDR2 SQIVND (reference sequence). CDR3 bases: TGTGCCAGTAGTATGTCGAGAAACACTGAAGCTTTCTTT. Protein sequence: CASSMSRNTEAFF. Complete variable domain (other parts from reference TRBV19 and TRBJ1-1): DGGITQSPKYLFRKEGQNVTLSCEQNLNHDAMYWYRQDPGQGLRLIYYSQIVNDFQKGDIAEGYSVSREKKESFPLTVTSAQKNPTAFYLCASSMSRNTEAFFGQGTRLTVV.